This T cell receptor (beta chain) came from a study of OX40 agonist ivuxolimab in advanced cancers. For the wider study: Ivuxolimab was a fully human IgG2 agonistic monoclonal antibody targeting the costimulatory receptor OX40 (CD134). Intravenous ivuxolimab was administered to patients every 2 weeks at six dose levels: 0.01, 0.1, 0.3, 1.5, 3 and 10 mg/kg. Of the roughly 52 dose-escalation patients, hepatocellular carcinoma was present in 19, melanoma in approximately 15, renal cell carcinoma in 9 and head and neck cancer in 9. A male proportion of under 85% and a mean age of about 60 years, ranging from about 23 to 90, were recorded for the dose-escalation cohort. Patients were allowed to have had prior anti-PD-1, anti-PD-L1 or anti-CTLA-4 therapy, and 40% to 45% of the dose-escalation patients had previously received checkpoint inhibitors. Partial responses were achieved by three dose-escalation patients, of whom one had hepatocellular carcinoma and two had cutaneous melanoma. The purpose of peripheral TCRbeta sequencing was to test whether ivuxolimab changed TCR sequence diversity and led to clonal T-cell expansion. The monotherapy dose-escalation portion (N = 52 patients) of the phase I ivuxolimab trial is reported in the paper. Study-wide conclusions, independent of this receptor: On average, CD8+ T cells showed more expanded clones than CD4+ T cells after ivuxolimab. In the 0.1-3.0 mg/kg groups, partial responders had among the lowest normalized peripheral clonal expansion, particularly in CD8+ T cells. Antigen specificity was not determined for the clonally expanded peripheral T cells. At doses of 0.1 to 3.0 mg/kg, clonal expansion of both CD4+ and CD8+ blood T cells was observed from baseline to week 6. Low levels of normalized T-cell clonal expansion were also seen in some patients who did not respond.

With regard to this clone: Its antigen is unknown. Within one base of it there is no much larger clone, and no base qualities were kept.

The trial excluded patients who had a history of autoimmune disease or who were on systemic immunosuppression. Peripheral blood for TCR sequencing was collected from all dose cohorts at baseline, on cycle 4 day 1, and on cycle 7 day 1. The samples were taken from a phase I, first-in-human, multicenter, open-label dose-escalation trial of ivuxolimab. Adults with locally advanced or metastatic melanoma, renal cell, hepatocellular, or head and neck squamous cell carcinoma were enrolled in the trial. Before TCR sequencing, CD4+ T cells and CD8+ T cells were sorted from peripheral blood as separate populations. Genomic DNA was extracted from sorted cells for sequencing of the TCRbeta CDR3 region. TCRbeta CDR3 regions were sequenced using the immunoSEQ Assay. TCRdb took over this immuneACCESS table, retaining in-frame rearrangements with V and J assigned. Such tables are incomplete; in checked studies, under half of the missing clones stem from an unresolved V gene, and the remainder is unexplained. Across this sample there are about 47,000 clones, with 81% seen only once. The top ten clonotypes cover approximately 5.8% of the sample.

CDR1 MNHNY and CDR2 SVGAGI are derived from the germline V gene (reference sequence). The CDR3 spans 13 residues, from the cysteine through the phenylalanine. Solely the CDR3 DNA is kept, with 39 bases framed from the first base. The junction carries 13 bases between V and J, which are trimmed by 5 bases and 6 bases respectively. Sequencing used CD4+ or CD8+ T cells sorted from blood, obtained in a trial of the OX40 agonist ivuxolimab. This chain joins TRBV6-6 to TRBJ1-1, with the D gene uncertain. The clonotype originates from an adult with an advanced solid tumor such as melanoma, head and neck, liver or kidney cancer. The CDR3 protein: CASSTYTYSEAFF. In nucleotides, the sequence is TGTGCCAGCAGTACCTATACTTATTCTGAAGCTTTCTTT.